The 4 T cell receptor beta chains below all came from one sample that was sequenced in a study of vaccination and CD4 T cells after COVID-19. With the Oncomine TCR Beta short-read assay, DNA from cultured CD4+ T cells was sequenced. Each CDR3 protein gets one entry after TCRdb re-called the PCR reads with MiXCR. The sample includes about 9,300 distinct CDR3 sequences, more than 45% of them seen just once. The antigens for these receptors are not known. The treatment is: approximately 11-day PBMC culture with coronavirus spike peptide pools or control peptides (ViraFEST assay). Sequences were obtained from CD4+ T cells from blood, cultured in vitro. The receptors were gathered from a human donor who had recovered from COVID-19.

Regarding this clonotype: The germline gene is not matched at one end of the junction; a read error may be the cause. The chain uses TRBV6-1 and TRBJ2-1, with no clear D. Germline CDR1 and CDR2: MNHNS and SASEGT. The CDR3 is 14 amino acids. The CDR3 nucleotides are TGTGCCAGCAGTGAGACGACACGGAACAATGGGCAGTTCTTC. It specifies CASSETTRNNGQFF.

The CDR3 protein is CSARDRGRAKNIQYF. CDR3 sequence (DNA): TGCAGTGCTAGAGACAGGGGTCGGGCCAAAAACATTCAGTACTTC. V usage is TRBV20-1 and J usage is TRBJ2-4; perhaps TRBD1 as D (6 bases). Germline CDR1 reads DFQATT; CDR2 reads SNEGSKA (reference sequence). This CDR3 comprises 15 residues. The ends were cut back, 0 bases at V and 1 base at J, with 10 bases in the middle.

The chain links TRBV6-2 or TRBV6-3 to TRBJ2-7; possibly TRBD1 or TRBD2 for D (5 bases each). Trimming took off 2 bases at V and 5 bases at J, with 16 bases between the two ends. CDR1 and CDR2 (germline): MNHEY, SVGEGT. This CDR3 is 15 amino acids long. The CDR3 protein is CASSYPLSRDHEQYF. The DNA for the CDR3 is TGTGCCAGCAGTTACCCCCTGAGCCGGGACCACGAGCAGTACTTC.

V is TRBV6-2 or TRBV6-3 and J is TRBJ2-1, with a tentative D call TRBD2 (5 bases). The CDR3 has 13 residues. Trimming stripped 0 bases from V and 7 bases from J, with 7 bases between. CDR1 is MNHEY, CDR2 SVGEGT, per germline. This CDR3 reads CASSYSPGNEQFF. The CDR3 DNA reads TGTGCCAGCAGTTACTCACCGGGAAATGAGCAGTTCTTC.